Below, 21 T cell receptor beta chains from the same sample are listed, as sequenced in a study of T-cell reconstitution after alpha-beta-depleted transplantation in children. The authors prepared the TCRbeta library with unique molecular identifiers. One entry per CDR3 protein results from TCRdb running MiXCR on the PCR reads. Here the sample spans 80,000 to 100,000 distinct CDR3 sequences, about 25% being singletons. The sample consisted of PBMCs, taken before TCRalphabeta/CD19-depleted stem cell transplant. These receptor sequences come from a boy younger than 10 with acute lymphoblastic leukemia, due to receive a stem cell transplant.

Only a few counts were recorded for this clonotype. This rearrangement joins TRBV5-4 to TRBJ1-3, with D uncertain. The CDR3 has 13 amino acids. The ends were cut back, 4 bases at V and 9 bases at J, with 14 bases in the middle. Germline CDR1 and CDR2: SGHNT and YYREEE (reference sequence). The CDR3 is CASSRGEFGTIYF. CDR3 sequence (DNA): TGTGCCAGCAGCCGCGGGGAGTTTGGCACCATATATTTT.

This clonotype was recorded a few times. The chain carries TRBV5-1 and TRBJ1-6; D is uncertain. CDR1 is SGHRS, CDR2 YFSETQ, per germline. The CDR3 totals 14 residues. Trimming shortened V by 0 bases and J by 7 bases, and 8 bases separated the two germline ends. The CDR3 protein is CASSLGGPNSPLHF. CDR3 DNA sequence: TGCGCCAGCAGCTTGGGAGGGCCCAATTCACCCCTCCACTTT. Combining the CDR3 with reference TRBV5-1 and TRBJ1-6 gives the whole variable domain KAGVTQTPRYLIKTRGQQVTLSCSPISGHRSVSWYQQTPGQGLQFLFEYFSETQRNKGNFPGRFSGRQFSNSRSEMNVSTLELGDSALYLCASSLGGPNSPLHFGNGTRLTVT.

This clonotype came up once. CDR3 bases: TGTGCCAGCAGAAAAGGGACTTTCTCCGCCGAGCAGTACTTC. Its translation: CASRKGTFSAEQYF. V is TRBV7-9 and J is TRBJ2-7, with D perhaps matching TRBD2 (6 bases). The CDR3 extends over 14 amino acids. Germline-derived CDR1 and CDR2 are SEHNR and FQNEAQ (reference sequence). Trimming shortened V by 6 bases and J by 6 bases, and 18 bases separated the two germline ends. Using reference TRBV7-9 and TRBJ2-7 for the parts outside the CDR3, the full variable domain is DTGVSQNPRHKITKRGQNVTFRCDPISEHNRLYWYRQTLGQGPEFLTYFQNEAQLEKSRLLSDRFSAERPKGSFSTLEIQRTEQGDSAMYLCASRKGTFSAEQYFGPGTRLTVT.

The chain recombines TRBV7-9 with TRBJ1-6; D perhaps matches TRBD1 (5 bases). The length of the CDR3 is 14 residues. CDR1 is SEHNR and CDR2 is FQNEAQ in the germline V gene (reference sequence). Trimming stripped 4 bases from V and 5 bases from J, with 9 bases between. CDR3 coding DNA: TGTGCCAGCAGCTCTGGGGCCCATAATTCACCCCTCCACTTT. Amino acid sequence: CASSSGAHNSPLHF.

This chain joins TRBV6-1 and TRBJ1-1; 9 bases match TRBD1. The V and J ends lost 5 bases and 11 bases, in that order; junction bases with no gene match: 24. This CDR3 comprises 18 residues. Per the germline V gene, CDR1 is MNHNS and CDR2 is SASEGT. The CDR3 loop reads CASSNPFGTGRGAYGAFF. DNA for the CDR3: TGTGCCAGCAGTAATCCTTTCGGGACAGGGCGGGGAGCGTATGGGGCTTTCTTT.

The chain employs TRBV28 and TRBJ2-2; D gene ambiguous. Germline lookup yields CDR1 MDHEN and CDR2 SYDVKM. This CDR3 comprises 11 residues. The V end was cut by 7 bases, the J end by 7 bases, with 7 bases between. For the CDR3, the DNA is TGTGCCAGCATCAGTAACGGGGAGCTGTTTTTT. It is translated as CASISNGELFF. Supplemented by reference TRBV28 and TRBJ2-2, the full variable domain reads DVKVTQSSRYLVKRTGEKVFLECVQDMDHENMFWYRQDPGLGLRLIYFSYDVKMKEKGDIPEGYSVSREKKERFSLILESASTNQTSMYLCASISNGELFFGEGSRLTVL.

This clonotype was detected a few times. This rearrangement joins TRBV9 to TRBJ1-1; D is unresolved. The CDR3 is 13 amino acids. Trimming took off 1 base at V and 4 bases at J, with 8 bases between the two ends. Per the germline V gene, CDR1 is SGDLS and CDR2 is YYNGEE. In DNA, the CDR3 is TGTGCCAGCAGCGTATTAGAATCCACTGAAGCTTTCTTT. It yields the protein CASSVLESTEAFF.

A few counts support this clonotype. The chain couples TRBV20-1 to TRBJ2-1; 10 bases are a match to TRBD2. V trimming: 0 bases; J trimming: 10 bases; junction bases outside the gene matches: 9. Germline CDR1 reads DFQATT; CDR2 reads SNEGSKA (reference sequence). The CDR3 has 15 amino acids. The CDR3 nucleotides read TGCAGTGCTAGAGAAGAAGGACTAGCGGACCCCGAGCAGTTCTTC. Translating gives CSAREEGLADPEQFF.

The chain links TRBV19 to TRBJ1-5; TRBD1 aligns across 8 bases. Germline-derived CDR1 and CDR2 are LNHDA and SQIVND (reference sequence). V lost 6 bases to trimming and J lost 5 bases; unmatched junction nucleotides: 0. There are 12 residues in the CDR3. This CDR3 reads CASRTGDQPQHF. The CDR3 DNA reads as TGTGCCAGTAGGACAGGGGATCAGCCCCAGCATTTT.

V gene TRBV5-5 combines with J gene TRBJ2-2; D is unresolved. With 2 bases removed from V and 1 base from J, the gap between germline ends came to 6 bases. The germline V gene has CDR1 SGHKS and CDR2 YYEKEE (reference sequence). The CDR3 sequence is 14 residues long. CDR3 residues: CASSFERNTGELFF. CDR3 DNA sequence: TGTGCCAGCAGCTTCGAAAGGAACACCGGGGAGCTGTTTTTT.

The chain employs TRBV3-1 and TRBJ2-5; TRBD1 agrees at 7 bases. The CDR3 is 14 residues long. Germline CDR1 LGHDT, CDR2 YNNKEL (reference sequence). J lost 5 bases, V lost 5 bases, and 8 bases had no gene match. CDR3 bases: TGTGCCAGCAGCATCGGGACAGTGGGGGAGACCCAGTACTTC. Translating it yields CASSIGTVGETQYF.

CDR3 sequence (DNA): TGTGCCAGCTACAAGTTTGACACAGATACGCAGTATTTT. Its translation is CASYKFDTDTQYF. J is TRBJ2-3 and V is TRBV11-2; no clear D. V lost 8 bases and J lost 2, with 11 bases in between. This CDR3 is built from 13 residues. Germline lookup yields CDR1 SGHAT and CDR2 FQNNGV.

This clonotype was seen at least ten times. This chain joins TRBV24-1 and TRBJ2-1; D is possibly TRBD1 (6 bases). Deletions cut 4 bases from V and 3 bases from J, with 12 bases between. CDR1 is KGHDR and CDR2 is SFDVKD in the germline V gene. The CDR3 runs to 15 residues. DNA for the CDR3: TGTGCCACCAGTGACCACCGGACAGTCTACAATGAGCAGTTCTTC. Translating it yields CATSDHRTVYNEQFF.

The CDR3 sequence: CASPTRHRLPKGTQYF. CDR3 nucleotide sequence: TGTGCCAGCCCTACCAGGCACAGGCTACCAAAGGGGACCCAGTACTTC. The chain joins TRBV21-1 to TRBJ2-5; the listed D gene, TRBD1, was not tested against the DNA. TRBV21-1 is noted as a pseudogene. CDR3 length: 16 residues.

This clonotype was detected many times. The chain joins TRBV29-1 to TRBJ2-1; 9 nucleotides align to TRBD1. The J segment lost 5 bases and the V segment lost 5 bases, leaving 4 bases of the junction unmatched. The CDR3 extends over 13 amino acids. Germline-derived CDR1 and CDR2 are SQVTM and ANQGSEA. CDR3 in amino acids: CSVLGQGHNEQFF. The CDR3 DNA sequence: TGCAGCGTTTTGGGACAGGGCCACAATGAGCAGTTCTTC.

This chain links TRBV28 with TRBJ2-2, with D possibly called TRBD1 or TRBD2 (5 bases each). V dropped 4 bases and J dropped 3 bases, with 15 bases sitting between them. Looked up from germline, CDR1 is MDHEN and CDR2 is SYDVKM. CDR3 length: 16 amino acids. CDR3 in amino acids: CASSSTAPGHTGELFF. For the CDR3, the DNA is TGTGCCAGCAGTTCCACTGCGCCGGGGCACACCGGGGAGCTGTTTTTT.

CDR3 nucleotide sequence: TGTGCCAGCAGCTTACTAGCAGCGGGGTACAATGAGCAGTTCTTC. The encoded protein is CASSLLAAGYNEQFF. V gene TRBV7-2 combines with J gene TRBJ2-1, with 7 bases aligning to TRBD2. After removal of 2 bases from V and 4 bases from J, the junction contained 5 bases not matched to a gene. The CDR3 has 15 residues. Germline assignment: CDR1 SGHTA and CDR2 FQGNSA.

This clonotype was counted a few times. This chain joins TRBV27 and TRBJ2-7; 7 bases are shared with TRBD2. The germline V gene encodes CDR1 MNHEY and CDR2 SMNVEV (reference sequence). The J segment lost 5 bases and the V segment lost 2 bases, leaving 15 bases of the junction unmatched. The CDR3 is made up of 17 amino acids. The CDR3 region has the DNA TGTGCCAGCAGTTTAGTGCCTAGCGGAGATCTCAGGGACGAGCAGTACTTC. Its protein product is CASSLVPSGDLRDEQYF.

This clonotype showed up just a few times. V is TRBV20-1 and J is TRBJ2-2; no reliable D call. The CDR3 extends over 14 amino acids. V was clipped by 2 bases and J by 2 bases, with 9 bases between them. Germline V lookup: CDR1 DFQATT, CDR2 SNEGSKA (reference sequence). CDR3 nucleotides: TGCAGTGCTAGAAGGCAGCCTAACACCGGGGAGCTGTTTTTT. Its translation: CSARRQPNTGELFF.

The V call is TRBV3-1, the J call TRBJ2-7, with a possible D match to TRBD2 (6 bases). V lost 4 bases, J lost 2 bases, and 18 bases lay in between. The CDR3 runs to 16 residues. Germline V CDR1 and CDR2: LGHDT, YNNKEL (reference sequence). In DNA, the CDR3 is TGTGCCAGCAGCCGAGTCAATGCGGAGGGGCCCTACGAGCAGTACTTC. Translated: CASSRVNAEGPYEQYF.

This sequence joins TRBV3-1 and TRBJ2-7; D is undetermined. Per the germline V gene, CDR1 is LGHDT and CDR2 is YNNKEL (reference sequence). Trimming shortened V by 2 bases and J by 2 bases, and 10 bases separated the two germline ends. The CDR3 runs 14 residues. The CDR3 region has the DNA TGTGCCAGCAGCCAAATAGAGTCGACCTACGAGCAGTACTTC. It encodes CASSQIESTYEQYF.